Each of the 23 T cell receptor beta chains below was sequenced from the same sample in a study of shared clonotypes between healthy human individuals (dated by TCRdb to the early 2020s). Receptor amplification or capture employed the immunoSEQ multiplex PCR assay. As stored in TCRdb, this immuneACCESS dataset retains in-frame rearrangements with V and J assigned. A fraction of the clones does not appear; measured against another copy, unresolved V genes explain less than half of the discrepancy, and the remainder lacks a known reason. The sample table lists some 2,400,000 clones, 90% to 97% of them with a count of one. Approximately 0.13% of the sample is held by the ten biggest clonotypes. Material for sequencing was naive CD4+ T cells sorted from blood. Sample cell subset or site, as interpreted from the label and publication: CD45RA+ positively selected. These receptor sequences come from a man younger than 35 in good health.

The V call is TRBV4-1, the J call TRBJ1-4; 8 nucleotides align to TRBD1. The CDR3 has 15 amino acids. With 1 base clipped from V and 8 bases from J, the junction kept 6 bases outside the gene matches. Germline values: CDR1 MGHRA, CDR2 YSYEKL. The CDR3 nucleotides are TGCGCCAGCAGCCAAGGACAGGGGTTTTACGAAAAACTGTTTTTT. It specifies CASSQGQGFYEKLFF.

The CDR3 sequence is CASRRGQGDQETQYF. In DNA form, the CDR3 reads TGTGCCAGCAGGCGGGGACAGGGGGACCAAGAGACCCAGTACTTC. This sequence joins TRBV6-6 and TRBJ2-5; 11 bases are shared with TRBD1. Unmatched junction bases numbered 3, after V lost 6 bases and J lost 0 bases. The CDR3 is 15 residues long. CDR1 and CDR2 (germline): MNHNY, SVGAGI (reference sequence).

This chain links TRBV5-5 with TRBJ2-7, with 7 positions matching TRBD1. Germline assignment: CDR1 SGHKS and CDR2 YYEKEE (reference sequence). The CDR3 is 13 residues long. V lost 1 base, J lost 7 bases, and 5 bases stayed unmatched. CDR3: CASSLRQGMEQYF. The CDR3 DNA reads TGTGCCAGCAGCTTGAGACAGGGAATGGAGCAGTACTTC.

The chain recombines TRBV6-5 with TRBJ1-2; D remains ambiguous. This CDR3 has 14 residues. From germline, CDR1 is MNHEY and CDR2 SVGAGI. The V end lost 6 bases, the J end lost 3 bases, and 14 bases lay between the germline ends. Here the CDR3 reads CASSPPAAYYGYTF. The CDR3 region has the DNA TGTGCCAGCAGCCCCCCCGCGGCATACTATGGCTACACCTTC.

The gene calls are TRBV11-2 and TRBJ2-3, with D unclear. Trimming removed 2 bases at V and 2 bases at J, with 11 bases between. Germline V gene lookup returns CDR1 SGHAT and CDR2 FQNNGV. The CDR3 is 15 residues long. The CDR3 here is CASSLLGSPTDTQYF. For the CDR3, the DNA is TGTGCCAGCAGCTTACTGGGGTCCCCCACAGATACGCAGTATTTT.

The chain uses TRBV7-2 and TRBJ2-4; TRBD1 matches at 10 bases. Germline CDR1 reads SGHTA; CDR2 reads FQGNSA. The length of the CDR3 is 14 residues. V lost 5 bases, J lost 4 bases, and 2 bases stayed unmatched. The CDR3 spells CASSQDRGKNIQYF. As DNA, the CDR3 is TGTGCCAGCAGCCAGGACAGGGGGAAAAACATTCAGTACTTC. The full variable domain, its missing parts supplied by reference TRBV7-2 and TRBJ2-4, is GAGVSQSPSNKVTEKGKDVELRCDPISGHTALYWYRQSLGQGLEFLIYFQGNSAPDKSGLPSDRFSAERTGGSVSTLTIQRTQQEDSAVYLCASSQDRGKNIQYFGAGTRLSVL.

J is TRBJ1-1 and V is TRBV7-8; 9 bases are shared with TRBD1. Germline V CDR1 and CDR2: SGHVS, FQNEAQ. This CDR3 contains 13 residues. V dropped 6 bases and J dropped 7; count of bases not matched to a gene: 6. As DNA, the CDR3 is TGTGCCAGCAGTACAGGGGGCGCATTTGAAGCTTTCTTT. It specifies CASSTGGAFEAFF.

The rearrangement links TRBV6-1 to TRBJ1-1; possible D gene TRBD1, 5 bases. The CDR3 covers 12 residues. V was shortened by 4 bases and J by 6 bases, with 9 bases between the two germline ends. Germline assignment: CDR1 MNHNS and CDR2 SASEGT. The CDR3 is CASSAGLAEAFF. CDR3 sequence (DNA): TGTGCCAGCAGTGCAGGGTTGGCTGAAGCTTTCTTT.

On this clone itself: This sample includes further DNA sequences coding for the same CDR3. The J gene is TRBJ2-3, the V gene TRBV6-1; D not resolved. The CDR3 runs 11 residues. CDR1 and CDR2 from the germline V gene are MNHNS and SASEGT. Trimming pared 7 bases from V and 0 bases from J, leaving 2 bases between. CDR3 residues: CASTSTDTQYF. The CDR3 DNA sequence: TGTGCCAGCACCAGCACAGATACGCAGTATTTT.

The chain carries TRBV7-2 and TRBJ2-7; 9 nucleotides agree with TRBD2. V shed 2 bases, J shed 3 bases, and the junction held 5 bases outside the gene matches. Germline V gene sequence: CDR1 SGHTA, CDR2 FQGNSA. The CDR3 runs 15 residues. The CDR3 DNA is TGTGCCAGCAGCTTACCACTAGCGGGCAGCTACGAGCAGTACTTC. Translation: CASSLPLAGSYEQYF.

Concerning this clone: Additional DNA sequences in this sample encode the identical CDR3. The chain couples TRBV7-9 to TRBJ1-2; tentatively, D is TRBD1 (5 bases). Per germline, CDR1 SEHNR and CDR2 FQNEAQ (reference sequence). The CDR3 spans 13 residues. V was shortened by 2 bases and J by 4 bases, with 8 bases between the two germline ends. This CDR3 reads CASSLSGTYGYTF. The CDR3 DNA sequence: TGTGCCAGCAGCTTATCGGGGACCTATGGCTACACCTTC.

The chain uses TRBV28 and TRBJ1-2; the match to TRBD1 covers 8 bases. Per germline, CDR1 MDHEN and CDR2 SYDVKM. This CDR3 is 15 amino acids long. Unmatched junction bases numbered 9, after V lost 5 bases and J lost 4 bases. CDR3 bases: TGTGCCAGCAGTCCCGAGCTGGACAGGGTCTATGGCTACACCTTC. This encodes CASSPELDRVYGYTF.

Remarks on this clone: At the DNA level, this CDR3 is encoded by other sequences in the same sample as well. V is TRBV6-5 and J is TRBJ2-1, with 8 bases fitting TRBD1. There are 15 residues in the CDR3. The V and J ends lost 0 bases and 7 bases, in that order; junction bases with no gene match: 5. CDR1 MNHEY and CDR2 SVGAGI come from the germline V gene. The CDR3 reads CASSYSGQGKNEQFF. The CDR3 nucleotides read TGTGCCAGCAGTTACTCTGGACAGGGAAAAAATGAGCAGTTCTTC.

The CDR3 sequence: CATSTRGGQGDRTQYF. The CDR3 DNA reads TGTGCCACCAGCACGCGGGGGGGACAGGGAGATAGGACCCAGTACTTC. V and J are TRBV15 and TRBJ2-5; D tentatively reads TRBD1 or TRBD2 (9 bases each). The CDR3 covers 16 residues. Germline V gene data show CDR1 as LNHNV and CDR2 as YYDKDF (reference sequence). V lost 4 bases and J lost 7, with 22 bases in between.

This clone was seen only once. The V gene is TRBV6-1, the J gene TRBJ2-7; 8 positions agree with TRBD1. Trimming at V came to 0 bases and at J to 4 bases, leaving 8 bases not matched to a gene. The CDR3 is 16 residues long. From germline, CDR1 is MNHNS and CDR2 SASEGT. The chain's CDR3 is CASSEAGQGRRYEQYF. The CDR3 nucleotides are TGTGCCAGCAGTGAAGCCGGACAGGGAAGGCGGTACGAGCAGTACTTC.

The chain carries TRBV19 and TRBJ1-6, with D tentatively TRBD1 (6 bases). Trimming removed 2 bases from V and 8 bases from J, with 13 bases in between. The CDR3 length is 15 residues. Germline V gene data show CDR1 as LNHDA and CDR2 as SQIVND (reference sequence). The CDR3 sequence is CASSISVAGDSPLHF. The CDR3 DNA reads TGTGCCAGTAGTATATCGGTAGCAGGGGATTCACCCCTCCACTTT.

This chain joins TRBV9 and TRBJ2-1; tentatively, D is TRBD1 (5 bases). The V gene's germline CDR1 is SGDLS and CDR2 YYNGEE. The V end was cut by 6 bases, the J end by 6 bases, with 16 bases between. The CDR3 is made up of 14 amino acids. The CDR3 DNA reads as TGTGCCAGCAAAAGGCAGGGTTCGTCCAATGAGCAGTTCTTC. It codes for CASKRQGSSNEQFF. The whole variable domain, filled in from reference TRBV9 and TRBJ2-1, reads DSGVTQTPKHLITATGQRVTLRCSPRSGDLSVYWYQQSLDQGLQFLIQYYNGEERAKGNILERFSAQQFPDLHSELNLSSLELGDSALYFCASKRQGSSNEQFFGPGTRLTVL.

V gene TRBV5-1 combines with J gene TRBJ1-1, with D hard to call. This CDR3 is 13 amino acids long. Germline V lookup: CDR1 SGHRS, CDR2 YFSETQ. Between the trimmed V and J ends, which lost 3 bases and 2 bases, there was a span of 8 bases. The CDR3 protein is CASSSDANTEAFF. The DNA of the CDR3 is TGCGCCAGCAGCTCGGACGCTAACACTGAAGCTTTCTTT.

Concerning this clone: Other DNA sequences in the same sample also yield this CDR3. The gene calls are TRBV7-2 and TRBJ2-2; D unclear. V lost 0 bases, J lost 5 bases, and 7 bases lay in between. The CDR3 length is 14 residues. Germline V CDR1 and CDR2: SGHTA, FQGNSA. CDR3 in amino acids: CASSLALATGELFF. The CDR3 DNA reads TGTGCCAGCAGCTTAGCGTTAGCAACCGGGGAGCTGTTTTTT. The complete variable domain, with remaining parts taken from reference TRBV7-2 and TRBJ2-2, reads GAGVSQSPSNKVTEKGKDVELRCDPISGHTALYWYRQSLGQGLEFLIYFQGNSAPDKSGLPSDRFSAERTGGSVSTLTIQRTQQEDSAVYLCASSLALATGELFFGEGSRLTVL.

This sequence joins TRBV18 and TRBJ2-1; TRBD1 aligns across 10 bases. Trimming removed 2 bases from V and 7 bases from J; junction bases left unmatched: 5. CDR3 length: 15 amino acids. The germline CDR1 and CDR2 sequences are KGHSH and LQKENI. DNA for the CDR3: TGTGCCAGCTCACCAGGGACAGGGGCTCGGAATGAGCAGTTCTTC. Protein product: CASSPGTGARNEQFF.

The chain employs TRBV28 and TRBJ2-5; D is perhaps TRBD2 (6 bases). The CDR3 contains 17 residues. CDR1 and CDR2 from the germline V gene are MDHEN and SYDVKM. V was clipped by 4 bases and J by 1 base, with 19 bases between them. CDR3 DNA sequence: TGTGCCAGCAGTTCACCCACCCTGGGGAGGTCCCAAGAGACCCAGTACTTC. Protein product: CASSSPTLGRSQETQYF.

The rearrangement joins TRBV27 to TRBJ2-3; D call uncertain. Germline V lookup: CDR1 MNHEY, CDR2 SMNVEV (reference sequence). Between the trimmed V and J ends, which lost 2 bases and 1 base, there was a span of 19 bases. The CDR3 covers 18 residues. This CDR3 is CASSLTPVIDKGTDTQYF. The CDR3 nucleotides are TGTGCCAGCAGTTTAACCCCGGTTATCGATAAGGGCACAGATACGCAGTATTTT.

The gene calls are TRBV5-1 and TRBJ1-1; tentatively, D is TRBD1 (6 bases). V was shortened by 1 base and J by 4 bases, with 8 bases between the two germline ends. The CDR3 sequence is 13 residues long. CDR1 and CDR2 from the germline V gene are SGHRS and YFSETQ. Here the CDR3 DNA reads TGCGCCAGCAGCTTGCAGGACAGCACTGAAGCTTTCTTT. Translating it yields CASSLQDSTEAFF.